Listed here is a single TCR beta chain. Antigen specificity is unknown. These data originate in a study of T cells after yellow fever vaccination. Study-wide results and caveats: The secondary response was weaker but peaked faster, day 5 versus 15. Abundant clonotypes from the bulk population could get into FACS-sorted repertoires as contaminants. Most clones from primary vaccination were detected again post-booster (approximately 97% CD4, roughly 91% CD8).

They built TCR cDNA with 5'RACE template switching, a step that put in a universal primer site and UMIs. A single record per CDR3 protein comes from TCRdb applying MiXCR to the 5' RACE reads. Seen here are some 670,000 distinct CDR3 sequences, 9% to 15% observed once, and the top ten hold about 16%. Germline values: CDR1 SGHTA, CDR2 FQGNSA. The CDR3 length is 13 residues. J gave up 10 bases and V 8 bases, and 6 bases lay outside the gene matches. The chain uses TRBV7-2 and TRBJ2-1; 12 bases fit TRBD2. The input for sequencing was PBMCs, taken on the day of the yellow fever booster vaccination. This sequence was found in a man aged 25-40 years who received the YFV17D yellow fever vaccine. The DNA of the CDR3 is TGTGCCAGCCGGAAAACTAGCGGGAGGGAGCAGTTCTTC. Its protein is CASRKTSGREQFF.